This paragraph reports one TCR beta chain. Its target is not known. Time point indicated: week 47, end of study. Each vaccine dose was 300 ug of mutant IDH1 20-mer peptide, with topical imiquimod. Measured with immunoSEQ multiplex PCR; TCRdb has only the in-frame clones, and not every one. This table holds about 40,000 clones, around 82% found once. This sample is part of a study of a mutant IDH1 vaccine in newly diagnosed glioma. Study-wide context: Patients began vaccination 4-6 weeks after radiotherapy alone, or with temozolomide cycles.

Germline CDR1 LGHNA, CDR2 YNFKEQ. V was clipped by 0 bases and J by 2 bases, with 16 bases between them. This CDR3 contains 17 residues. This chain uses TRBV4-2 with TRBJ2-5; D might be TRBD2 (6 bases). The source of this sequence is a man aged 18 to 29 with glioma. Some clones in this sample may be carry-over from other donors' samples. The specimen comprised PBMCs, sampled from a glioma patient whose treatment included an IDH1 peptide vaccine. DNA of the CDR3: TGTGCCAGCAGCCAAGAGGTGCCCGCGGGGTATCAAGAGACCCAGTACTTC. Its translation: CASSQEVPAGYQETQYF.